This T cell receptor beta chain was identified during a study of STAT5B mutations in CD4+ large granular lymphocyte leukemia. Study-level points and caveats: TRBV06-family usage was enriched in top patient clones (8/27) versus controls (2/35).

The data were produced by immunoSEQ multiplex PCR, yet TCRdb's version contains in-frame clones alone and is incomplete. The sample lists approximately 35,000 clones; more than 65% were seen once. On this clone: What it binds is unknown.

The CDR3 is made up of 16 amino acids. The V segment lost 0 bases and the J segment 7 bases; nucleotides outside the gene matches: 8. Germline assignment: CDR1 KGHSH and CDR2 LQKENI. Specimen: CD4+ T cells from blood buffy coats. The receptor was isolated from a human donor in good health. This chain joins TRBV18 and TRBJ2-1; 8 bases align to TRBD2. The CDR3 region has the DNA TGTGCCAGCTCACCACCGCGGGGGGTAGCAGGGAATGAGCAGTTCTTC. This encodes CASSPPRGVAGNEQFF.